Below, 20 T cell receptor beta chains from the same sample are listed, as sequenced in a study of graft-versus-host responses after intestinal transplantation. For these receptors, no antigen is known. Data came from immunoSEQ multiplex PCR; TCRdb stores just in-frame clones and leaves some out. The data show 50,000 to 75,000 clones, about 94% seen once. The specimen comprised unstimulated CD4+ T cells sorted from spleen or lymph node cells, sampled before transplant. The origin of the receptors is a human donor who was the organ donor for an intestinal transplant.

This clone was picked up one time. The chain couples TRBV5-1 to TRBJ2-3; tentative D call: TRBD1 (6 bases). The CDR3 is 15 residues long. CDR1 and CDR2 from the germline V gene are SGHRS and YFSETQ. V shed 0 bases and J shed 6 bases, with 14 bases lying between them. This CDR3 reads CASSLDVGAGDTQYF. The CDR3 coding sequence is TGCGCCAGCAGCTTGGATGTGGGGGCCGGTGATACGCAGTATTTT.

This chain links TRBV6-6 with TRBJ2-7, with 8 positions matching TRBD1. CDR1 is MNHNY and CDR2 is SVGAGI in the germline V gene (reference sequence). This CDR3 has 14 residues. V gave up 5 bases and J gave up 2 bases; unmatched junction bases: 5. The CDR3 sequence is CASSLLQGAYEQYF. The CDR3 region has the DNA TGTGCCAGCAGTCTGCTACAGGGGGCCTACGAGCAGTACTTC.

To note about this clone: This sample also contains other DNA sequences that code for the same CDR3. This rearrangement joins TRBV11-2 to TRBJ1-3; no definite D call. There are 14 residues in the CDR3. The V gene lost 1 base and the J gene lost 0 bases, with 4 bases spanning the gap. In germline, CDR1 is SGHAT, CDR2 FQNNGV. CDR3 sequence (DNA): TGTGCCAGCAGCTTAGCGGGCTCTGGAAACACCATATATTTT. The encoded protein is CASSLAGSGNTIYF.

This chain joins TRBV29-1 and TRBJ2-5, with D possibly matching TRBD1 (6 bases). This CDR3 is 12 amino acids long. From germline, CDR1 is SQVTM and CDR2 ANQGSEA. Trimming took 3 bases from V and 7 from J, leaving 12 bases between them. Here the CDR3 reads CSVDGGEGTQYF. CDR3 in DNA: TGCAGCGTTGATGGGGGCGAAGGGACCCAGTACTTC.

This sequence joins TRBV5-1 and TRBJ2-5; D might be TRBD2 (6 bases). This CDR3 region has 16 residues. Germline-derived CDR1 and CDR2 are SGHRS and YFSETQ. Trimming left V 0 bases short and J 4 bases short, with 16 bases between. The CDR3 sequence: CASSLGGSGGGETQYF. The CDR3, as DNA: TGCGCCAGCAGCTTGGGAGGTAGCGGAGGAGGAGAGACCCAGTACTTC.

The chain carries TRBV7-8 and TRBJ1-3; 9 positions match TRBD1. The germline V gene encodes CDR1 SGHVS and CDR2 FQNEAQ. With V trimmed by 3 bases and J by 0 bases, 0 bases remained unmatched. CDR3 length: 15 amino acids. CDR3 sequence (DNA): TGTGCCAGCAGCTTGGGACAGGGCTCTGGAAACACCATATATTTT. Translating gives CASSLGQGSGNTIYF.

The gene calls are TRBV4-2 and TRBJ2-1; 7 bases match TRBD2. The CDR3 loop spans 16 amino acids. Germline lookup yields CDR1 LGHNA and CDR2 YNFKEQ. Trimming removed 1 base from V and 7 bases from J; junction bases left unmatched: 10. The CDR3 spells CASSQALGTMYNEQFF. The CDR3 nucleotides read TGTGCCAGCAGCCAAGCTCTCGGGACTATGTATAATGAGCAGTTCTTC.

The chain carries TRBV4-3 and TRBJ2-2, with 9 bases matching TRBD2. CDR3 size: 17 residues. Germline CDR1 LGHNA, CDR2 YSLEER. After removal of 5 bases from V and 0 bases from J, the junction contained 7 bases not matched to a gene. CDR3 protein: CASSAYLAGTNTGELFF. The CDR3 coding sequence is TGCGCCAGCAGCGCATACCTAGCGGGGACGAACACCGGGGAGCTGTTTTTT.

The chain links TRBV2 to TRBJ2-5; D unclear. The germline CDR1 and CDR2 sequences are SNHLY and FYNNEI. The CDR3 sequence is 14 residues long. V was trimmed by 4 bases and J by 1 base, leaving 10 bases between them. CDR3 sequence reads: CASSVVSAQETQYF. The CDR3 DNA follows: TGTGCCAGCAGTGTGGTCAGCGCCCAAGAGACCCAGTACTTC.

This sequence joins TRBV2 and TRBJ1-1; the D gene is possibly TRBD1 (6 bases). From germline, CDR1 is SNHLY and CDR2 FYNNEI. This CDR3 is 12 amino acids long. The V and J ends lost 6 bases and 2 bases respectively, with 7 bases between them. CDR3 sequence (DNA): TGTGCCAGCAGGGACAGCAACACTGAAGCTTTCTTT. This codes for CASRDSNTEAFF.

The chain has TRBV5-1 and TRBJ1-1; 7 positions match TRBD1. V lost 6 bases, J lost 0 bases, and 5 bases stayed unmatched. Germline CDR1 is SGHRS and CDR2 is YFSETQ. The CDR3 spans 14 residues. CDR3 coding DNA: TGCGCCAGCAATACCGGGACAGTGAACACTGAAGCTTTCTTT. It specifies CASNTGTVNTEAFF.

On this clone: The same CDR3 is also encoded by other DNA sequences in this sample. This chain joins TRBV30 and TRBJ2-3; D is unresolved. V lost 0 bases to trimming and J lost 4 bases, with 8 bases between them. Per the germline V gene, CDR1 is GTSNPN and CDR2 is SVGIG (reference sequence). This CDR3 contains 13 residues. The CDR3 DNA reads TGTGCCTGGAGTGTACGAGCCGCAGATACGCAGTATTTT. As protein: CAWSVRAADTQYF.

The rearrangement uses TRBV18 and TRBJ1-2; 9 nucleotides line up with TRBD1. The CDR3 has 19 amino acids. Germline V lookup: CDR1 KGHSH, CDR2 LQKENI. V lost 0 bases to trimming and J lost 0 bases; unmatched junction nucleotides: 11. CDR3 coding DNA: TGTGCCAGCTCACCACCGGGACGGGACAGGGCCCAATCTAACTATGGCTACACCTTC. It encodes CASSPPGRDRAQSNYGYTF. Drawing the rest from reference TRBV18 and TRBJ1-2, the complete variable domain is NAGVMQNPRHLVRRRGQEARLRCSPMKGHSHVYWYRQLPEEGLKFMVYLQKENIIDESGMPKERFSAEFPKEGPSILRIQQVVRGDSAAYFCASSPPGRDRAQSNYGYTFGSGTRLTVV.

The V call is TRBV21-1, the J call TRBJ1-2; the table's D call, TRBD1, was not checked against the DNA. TRBV21-1 constitutes a pseudogene. The CDR3 has 14 residues. This CDR3 is CASSKGRKNYGYTF. The CDR3 coding sequence is TGTGCCAGCAGCAAAGGCAGAAAAAACTATGGCTACACCTTC.

The chain combines TRBV5-1 with TRBJ2-7, with TRBD1 identical over 7 bases. Germline assignment: CDR1 SGHRS and CDR2 YFSETQ. Unmatched junction bases numbered 4, after V lost 0 bases and J lost 1 base. This CDR3 region has 15 residues. CDR3 region: CASSLGQGFSYEQYF. The DNA for the CDR3 is TGCGCCAGCAGCTTGGGACAGGGTTTTTCCTACGAGCAGTACTTC.

The gene calls are TRBV5-4 and TRBJ2-5; 16 bases line up with TRBD2. J gave up 1 base and V 4 bases, and 7 bases lay outside the gene matches. CDR1 SGHNT and CDR2 YYREEE come from the germline V gene (reference sequence). The CDR3 totals 18 residues. The CDR3 region is CASSLGLAGGPGQETQYF. The CDR3 DNA follows: TGTGCCAGCAGCCTGGGACTAGCGGGGGGGCCCGGCCAAGAGACCCAGTACTTC.

The chain has TRBV6-6 and TRBJ2-3; D unclear. In germline, CDR1 is MNHNY, CDR2 SVGAGI (reference sequence). The length of the CDR3 is 15 residues. V dropped 7 bases and J dropped 0 bases, with 14 bases sitting between them. CDR3 in amino acids: CASNSRRLSTDTQYF. CDR3 coding DNA: TGTGCCAGCAACAGCCGACGGCTTAGCACAGATACGCAGTATTTT.

The table lists this clone with a count of one. This chain connects TRBV12-2 to TRBJ1-5; the listed D gene, TRBD1, was not tested against the DNA. TRBV12-2 is classified as a pseudogene. This CDR3 has 15 amino acids. The CDR3 nucleotides are TGTGCAAGTCGCTTAGGGGACAGATCCAATCAGCCCCAGCATTTT. It is translated as CASRLGDRSNQPQHF.

The rearrangement joins TRBV6-1 to TRBJ1-2; D ambiguous. The CDR3 has 13 residues. CDR1 is MNHNS, CDR2 SASEGT, per germline. V lost 0 bases, J lost 4 bases, and 6 bases lay in between. CDR3 sequence: CASSEAELYGYTF. CDR3 DNA sequence: TGTGCCAGCAGTGAAGCAGAGCTCTATGGCTACACCTTC.

The chain couples TRBV11-1 to TRBJ2-3, with D possibly TRBD2 on 6 matching bases. Trimming took 5 bases from V and 3 from J, leaving 21 bases between them. The germline V gene has CDR1 SGHAT and CDR2 FQDESV (reference sequence). The CDR3 spans 17 residues. This CDR3 is CASSRSLALARTDTQYF. The CDR3 bases are TGTGCCAGCAGCCGTAGCTTAGCTCTAGCGAGAACAGATACGCAGTATTTT.